These 4 T cell receptor beta chains share one sample of origin, sequenced in a study of tumor-infiltrating lymphocytes in primary liver carcinoma. cDNA specific to TCR beta was made from 450 to 500 ng of total RNA, with a constant-region primer employed for priming. Sequencing libraries for TCR beta derived from three nested multiplex PCR rounds that used slightly modified ARM-PCR. With TRBV1-TRBV30 forward primers and a C-beta reverse primer, the first two PCR rounds were run for roughly 10 cycles each. Each CDR3 protein gets one entry after TCRdb re-called the multiplex PCR reads with MiXCR. The table has 85,000 to 100,000 distinct CDR3 sequences, just under 70% seen once. Co-extraction of both nucleic acids (RNA and DNA) used roughly 19-33 mg of unsorted bulk tissue. Source material: tumor-adjacent normal liver tissue. The receptors shown here come from a man between 40 and 49 years old with primary liver carcinoma and hepatitis B virus infection.

As regards this clonotype: This clone may be a read error of a much larger clone one base away. The V gene is TRBV30, the J gene TRBJ1-6, with TRBD1 matching over 8 bases. Per the germline V gene, CDR1 is GTSNPN and CDR2 is SVGIG (reference sequence). The CDR3 extends over 14 amino acids. CDR3 DNA sequence: TGTGCCTGGAGTGACAGGGGGAATAATTCACCCCTCCAATTT. Translated, it gives CAWSDRGNNSPLQF.

The chain combines TRBV11-1 with TRBJ2-1; tentatively, D is TRBD1 (6 bases). Trimming took off 7 bases at V and 8 bases at J, with 21 bases between the two ends. The CDR3 runs 15 residues. Germline CDR1 and CDR2: SGHAT and FQDESV (reference sequence). The CDR3 spells CASTGAPGVIDEQFF. The DNA for the CDR3 is TGTGCCAGCACCGGGGCGCCAGGGGTTATCGATGAGCAGTTCTTC.

This clonotype was counted only a few times. One end of the junction does not line up with germline, which may come from a read error. The J gene is TRBJ2-1, the V gene TRBV11-2, with D unresolved. From germline, CDR1 is SGHAT and CDR2 FQNNGV. This CDR3 is built from 11 residues. The CDR3 DNA sequence: TGTGCCGGCAGCTTAGCCAATGGGCAGTTCTTC. This gives the protein CAGSLANGQFF. Together with reference TRBV11-2 and TRBJ2-1, the CDR3 gives the full variable domain: EAGVAQSPRYKIIEKRQSVAFWCNPISGHATLYWYQQILGQGPKLLIQFQNNGVVDDSQLPKDRFSAERLKGVDSTLKIQPAKLEDSAVYLCAGSLANGQFFGPGTRLTVL.

A note on this clonotype: Compared with germline, one end of the junction differs, possibly owing to a read error. This chain uses TRBV11-2 with TRBJ2-7; D is unresolved. Germline V gene lookup returns CDR1 SGHAT and CDR2 FQNNGV. The CDR3 is made up of 15 amino acids. In DNA, the CDR3 is TGTGCCAACAGCACGACACCGGGTCCGGGCTACGAGCAGTACTTC. Residues: CANSTTPGPGYEQYF.